These 27 T cell receptor beta chains originate from one sample sequenced in a study of cytomegalovirus exposure and HLA in healthy donors (dated by TCRdb to the late 2010s). The library was obtained by the immunoSEQ multiplex PCR assay. The multiplex PCR relied on a mix of 60 forward primers for TCR Vbeta segments and 13 reverse primers for TCR Jbeta segments. The table comes from immuneACCESS by way of TCRdb, which keeps in-frame sequences with V and J called. Part of the clones is missing from these tables; in studies checked, under half for an unresolved V gene and the rest for unknown reasons. This sample is represented by roughly 150,000 clones; 80% to 90% of them were singletons. The top ten constitute around 4.5% of the sample. Sequenced sample: PBMCs. Receptor source: a woman aged 40 to 50 in good health and CMV-seropositive.

This clone showed up just once. This chain uses TRBV5-6 with TRBJ2-1; 15 bases line up with TRBD2. Looked up from germline, CDR1 is SGHDT and CDR2 is YYEEEE. Trimming at V came to 2 bases and at J to 9 bases, leaving 3 bases not matched to a gene. This CDR3 contains 15 residues. The CDR3 nucleotides are TGTGCCAGCAGCTTCGGACTAGCGGGGGGGCTTGAGCAGTTCTTC. This codes for CASSFGLAGGLEQFF.

J is TRBJ1-5 and V is TRBV6-5; D is undetermined. The V end was cut by 2 bases, the J end by 1 base, with 12 bases between. CDR3 length: 16 amino acids. Germline loops: CDR1 MNHEY, CDR2 SVGAGI. The CDR3 DNA is TGTGCCAGCAGTTACGCGAAAATATTAAGCAATCAGCCCCAGCATTTT. This sequence encodes CASSYAKILSNQPQHF.

The chain links TRBV2 to TRBJ2-3; tentatively, D is TRBD2 (6 bases). Between the trimmed V and J ends, which lost 8 bases and 4 bases, there was a span of 13 bases. The germline V gene has CDR1 SNHLY and CDR2 FYNNEI. This CDR3 has 13 amino acids. The DNA for the CDR3 is TGTGCCAGCGGAGTGGAGGGATCAGATACGCAGTATTTT. This sequence encodes CASGVEGSDTQYF.

CDR3: CASSVVSGNTGELFF. CDR3 DNA sequence: TGTGCCAGCAGCGTAGTATCAGGGAACACCGGGGAGCTGTTTTTT. The V gene is TRBV9, the J gene TRBJ2-2; D gene uncertain. CDR1 SGDLS and CDR2 YYNGEE come from the germline V gene. This CDR3 comprises 15 residues. V was pared by 0 bases and J by 1 base, with 7 bases between.

This clone is a singleton in its sample. The chain uses TRBV2 and TRBJ1-1; D may be TRBD1 (6 bases). The V end lost 9 bases, the J end lost 3 bases, and 17 bases lay between the germline ends. This CDR3 is 14 amino acids long. Germline CDR1 and CDR2: SNHLY and FYNNEI. The CDR3 loop reads CASAKEGGDTEAFF. The CDR3 DNA reads as TGTGCCAGTGCGAAAGAGGGGGGGGACACTGAAGCTTTCTTT.

The chain combines TRBV9 with TRBJ1-2, with 7 bases fitting TRBD1. The V gene end was trimmed by 0 bases and the J gene end by 3 bases; junction bases not matched to a gene: 5. Germline CDR1 and CDR2: SGDLS and YYNGEE. This CDR3 is 15 amino acids long. Written as DNA, the CDR3 is TGTGCCAGCAGCGTAGCTGAGGGGGCCGACTATGGCTACACCTTC. Translating gives CASSVAEGADYGYTF.

The chain is built from TRBV15 and TRBJ1-6; TRBD1 matches at 7 bases. Germline loops: CDR1 LNHNV, CDR2 YYDKDF (reference sequence). The CDR3 sequence is 14 residues long. V dropped 0 bases and J dropped 9; count of bases not matched to a gene: 2. The CDR3 here is CATSREGQVSPLHF. The CDR3 nucleotides read TGTGCCACCAGCAGAGAAGGACAGGTTTCACCCCTCCACTTT.

The gene calls are TRBV5-8 and TRBJ2-2; 8 bases agree with TRBD2. Germline CDR1 SGHTS, CDR2 YDEGEE. The CDR3 contains 14 residues. V gave up 3 bases and J gave up 6 bases; unmatched junction bases: 4. CDR3 residues: CASSSGLGAGELFF. The CDR3 DNA reads TGTGCCAGCAGCTCGGGACTAGGAGCCGGGGAGCTGTTTTTT.

The chain recombines TRBV9 with TRBJ1-6, with D possibly TRBD1 on 6 matching bases. The germline V gene has CDR1 SGDLS and CDR2 YYNGEE. The CDR3 contains 17 residues. V was trimmed by 3 bases and J by 0 bases, leaving 13 bases between them. The CDR3 is CASSGPGHSSYNSPLHF. In DNA, the CDR3 is TGTGCCAGCAGCGGACCGGGACACAGCTCCTATAATTCACCCCTCCACTTT.

This rearrangement joins TRBV6-1 to TRBJ2-1; 9 nucleotides line up with TRBD2. V gave up 5 bases and J gave up 9 bases; unmatched junction bases: 11. This CDR3 comprises 15 residues. Looked up from germline, CDR1 is MNHNS and CDR2 is SASEGT. This CDR3 reads CASSPLAGEGTEQFF. The CDR3 DNA sequence: TGTGCCAGCAGTCCTTTAGCGGGAGAGGGTACTGAGCAGTTCTTC.

Concerning this clone itself: This specimen includes other DNA sequences encoding the same CDR3. The CDR3 bases are TGTGCCAGCTCCCCCGGGACTAGCGGAATTTACTCCTACGAGCAGTACTTC. This sequence encodes CASSPGTSGIYSYEQYF. The chain uses TRBV18 and TRBJ2-7, with 11 bases identical to TRBD2. The CDR3 loop spans 17 amino acids. Losses at the gene ends were 6 bases for V and 0 bases for J; bases not matched to a gene: 10. Germline CDR1 reads KGHSH; CDR2 reads LQKENI.

CDR3 bases: TGCGCCAGCAGCTCCCTAGCGGGAGGATCCGCCCCCGGCTACGAGCAGTACTTC. This codes for CASSSLAGGSAPGYEQYF. The genes are TRBV5-1 and TRBJ2-7; 11 nucleotides align to TRBD2. The CDR3 has 18 residues. The junction had 14 bases not matched to a gene; V was cut back by 3 bases and J by 3 bases. Germline lookup yields CDR1 SGHRS and CDR2 YFSETQ.

The chain uses TRBV9 and TRBJ1-1; TRBD1 is a possible D gene (5 bases). Per the germline V gene, CDR1 is SGDLS and CDR2 is YYNGEE. The CDR3 runs 14 residues. Trimming removed 3 bases from V and 4 bases from J, with 13 bases in between. The CDR3 sequence is CASSGLGGITEAFF. CDR3 nucleotide sequence: TGTGCCAGCAGCGGCCTCGGGGGGATCACTGAAGCTTTCTTT. Together with reference TRBV9 and TRBJ1-1, the CDR3 gives the full variable domain: DSGVTQTPKHLITATGQRVTLRCSPRSGDLSVYWYQQSLDQGLQFLIQYYNGEERAKGNILERFSAQQFPDLHSELNLSSLELGDSALYFCASSGLGGITEAFFGQGTRLTVV.

The chain uses TRBV11-2 and TRBJ2-7; 10 bases align to TRBD2. CDR3 length equals 16 residues. Trimming cost V 1 base and J 6 bases; bases outside gene matches: 9. From germline, CDR1 is SGHAT and CDR2 FQNNGV. CDR3 protein: CASSLGSGGEFSEQYF. The CDR3 coding sequence is TGTGCCAGCAGCTTAGGCAGCGGGGGGGAGTTCAGCGAGCAGTACTTC.

V and J are TRBV2 and TRBJ2-1; 14 nucleotides line up with TRBD2. The junction had 4 bases not matched to a gene; V was cut back by 6 bases and J by 6 bases. The CDR3 runs 15 residues. CDR1 is SNHLY, CDR2 FYNNEI, per germline. CDR3 loop: CASRGLAGVGNEQFF. The CDR3 DNA follows: TGTGCCAGCAGGGGACTAGCGGGAGTCGGCAATGAGCAGTTCTTC.

J is TRBJ2-7 and V is TRBV28; 7 positions agree with TRBD1. The CDR3 runs to 14 residues. With 5 bases clipped from V and 5 bases from J, the junction kept 9 bases outside the gene matches. Germline CDR1 MDHEN, CDR2 SYDVKM. The CDR3 DNA is TGTGCCAGCAGTATCGACAGGGCGATGAACGAGCAGTACTTC. It is translated as CASSIDRAMNEQYF. Full variable domain (remainder filled in from reference TRBV28 and TRBJ2-7): DVKVTQSSRYLVKRTGEKVFLECVQDMDHENMFWYRQDPGLGLRLIYFSYDVKMKEKGDIPEGYSVSREKKERFSLILESASTNQTSMYLCASSIDRAMNEQYFGPGTRLTVT.

The genes are TRBV19 and TRBJ2-7; D is possibly TRBD2 (6 bases). The CDR3 length is 15 residues. Germline loops: CDR1 LNHDA, CDR2 SQIVND (reference sequence). The germline V and J ends were trimmed by 5 bases and 0 bases, with 14 bases remaining between them. DNA for the CDR3: TGTGCCAGTAGTGGGTGGGACGGGAGCTCCTACGAGCAGTACTTC. Its protein is CASSGWDGSSYEQYF.

The chain combines TRBV13 with TRBJ2-3; 7 nucleotides match TRBD1. J gave up 10 bases and V 4 bases, and 5 bases lay outside the gene matches. CDR3 length equals 12 residues. The germline V gene encodes CDR1 PRHDT and CDR2 FYEKMQ (reference sequence). The CDR3 loop reads CASSSDRVAQYF. DNA for the CDR3: TGTGCCAGCAGCTCAGACAGGGTCGCGCAGTATTTT.

The chain's CDR3 is CASSVGDWGEQYF. In DNA, the CDR3 is TGTGCCAGCAGCGTCGGGGATTGGGGCGAGCAGTACTTC. J is TRBJ2-7 and V is TRBV9; D might be TRBD2 (5 bases). The V gene lost 2 bases and the J gene lost 6 bases, with 12 bases spanning the gap. The germline gives CDR1 SGDLS, CDR2 YYNGEE. The CDR3 extends over 13 amino acids.

The V gene is TRBV5-6, the J gene TRBJ2-3; the D gene is possibly TRBD2 (5 bases). V shed 2 bases and J shed 3 bases, with 16 bases lying between them. The CDR3 length is 16 residues. The germline gives CDR1 SGHDT, CDR2 YYEEEE. The CDR3 spells CASSFRSGQRTDTQYF. The CDR3 region has the DNA TGTGCCAGCAGCTTTAGGAGCGGCCAAAGGACAGATACGCAGTATTTT.

The V call is TRBV29-1, the J call TRBJ2-6, with D uncertain. CDR3 size: 14 residues. V lost 6 bases and J 2 bases, leaving 11 bases between the germline ends. Germline-derived CDR1 and CDR2 are SQVTM and ANQGSEA. CDR3 region: CSVGHRTGANVLTF. CDR3 nucleotides: TGCAGCGTGGGTCACAGAACTGGGGCCAACGTCCTGACTTTC. The complete variable domain, with remaining parts taken from reference TRBV29-1 and TRBJ2-6, reads SAVISQKPSRDICQRGTSLTIQCQVDSQVTMMFWYRQQPGQSLTLIATANQGSEATYESGFVIDKFPISRPNLTFSTLTVSNMSPEDSSIYLCSVGHRTGANVLTFGAGSRLTVL.

V is TRBV7-9 and J is TRBJ2-3; possibly TRBD2 for D (5 bases). The CDR3 consists of 14 residues. V lost 5 bases to trimming and J lost 4 bases, with 13 bases between them. From germline, CDR1 is SEHNR and CDR2 FQNEAQ (reference sequence). CDR3 loop: CASSLIASADTQYF. The CDR3 DNA reads TGTGCCAGCAGCCTCATAGCGAGCGCAGATACGCAGTATTTT. Drawing the rest from reference TRBV7-9 and TRBJ2-3, the complete variable domain is DTGVSQNPRHKITKRGQNVTFRCDPISEHNRLYWYRQTLGQGPEFLTYFQNEAQLEKSRLLSDRFSAERPKGSFSTLEIQRTEQGDSAMYLCASSLIASADTQYFGPGTRLTVL.

This chain links TRBV2 with TRBJ2-3; TRBD2 might be the D (7 bases). Deletions cut 9 bases from V and 4 bases from J, with 17 bases between. The CDR3 extends over 14 amino acids. CDR1 and CDR2 from the germline V gene are SNHLY and FYNNEI. In nucleotides, the CDR3 is TGTGCCAGTCGGGGGGCACGTCTCCCAGATACGCAGTATTTT. Amino acid sequence: CASRGARLPDTQYF.

The gene calls are TRBV2 and TRBJ2-5; the D gene is possibly TRBD1 (7 bases). The CDR3 consists of 18 residues. The germline V gene has CDR1 SNHLY and CDR2 FYNNEI. The V end was cut by 4 bases, the J end by 5 bases, with 26 bases between. CDR3 sequence (DNA): TGTGCCAGCAGTGGGGGGGACAGCCACTTTTTAGGACCGGAGACCCAGTACTTC. This translates into CASSGGDSHFLGPETQYF.

The rearrangement joins TRBV19 to TRBJ1-3, with D tentatively TRBD1 (6 bases). V lost 3 bases and J 2 bases, leaving 14 bases between the germline ends. From germline, CDR1 is LNHDA and CDR2 SQIVND (reference sequence). CDR3 size: 16 residues. CDR3 DNA sequence: TGTGCCAGTAGTATTTCCGCAGGGGTCGCTGGAAACACCATATATTTT. Encoded protein: CASSISAGVAGNTIYF.

V usage is TRBV7-2 and J usage is TRBJ2-3; D is undetermined. Per germline, CDR1 SGHTA and CDR2 FQGNSA. Trimming shortened V by 0 bases and J by 8 bases, and 6 bases separated the two germline ends. This CDR3 is built from 12 residues. Here the CDR3 reads CASSLAASTQYF. Written as DNA, the CDR3 is TGTGCCAGCAGCTTAGCGGCTAGTACGCAGTATTTT.

The genes are TRBV7-6 and TRBJ1-5, with a possible D match to TRBD1 (5 bases). V was shortened by 2 bases and J by 2 bases, with 10 bases between the two germline ends. CDR1 SGHVS and CDR2 FNYEAQ come from the germline V gene. This CDR3 is built from 15 residues. The CDR3 DNA reads as TGTGCCAGCAGCTTACAGGGCCATGGCAATCAGCCCCAGCATTTT. It encodes CASSLQGHGNQPQHF.